What follows is one T cell receptor beta chain and its context. Antigen: not known. Trimming shortened V by 4 bases and J by 1 base, and 12 bases separated the two germline ends. The CDR3 extends over 15 amino acids. Germline-derived CDR1 and CDR2 are KGHSH and LQKENI. Libraries were made from TCR beta cDNA, and they carried unique molecular identifiers. One entry per CDR3 protein, called by TCRdb with MiXCR from the PCR reads. This table holds some 160,000 distinct CDR3 sequences, around 36% found once. This sample was taken from a study of post-analysis software for immune sequencing data. Study in general: Patients with relapsing-remitting, secondary progressive and progressive-relapsing multiple sclerosis courses were all represented.

Whole-study results and caveats: Significantly lower normalized Chao1 diversity was found in patients with multiple sclerosis relative to controls. TRBV5-6, TRBV5-1 and TRBV20-1 were among five TRBV segments more frequent in patients than controls. Batch-matched samples strongly co-clustered by F measure.

The chain combines TRBV18 with TRBJ2-3, with D tentatively TRBD1 or TRBD2 (5 bases each). The sequence came from a girl aged 10 to 17 with multiple sclerosis. The source was blood, collected after autologous hematopoietic stem cell transplantation. CDR3 coding DNA: TGTGCCAGCTCACTTGGGACCGTAGGCACAGATACGCAGTATTTT. It specifies CASSLGTVGTDTQYF.